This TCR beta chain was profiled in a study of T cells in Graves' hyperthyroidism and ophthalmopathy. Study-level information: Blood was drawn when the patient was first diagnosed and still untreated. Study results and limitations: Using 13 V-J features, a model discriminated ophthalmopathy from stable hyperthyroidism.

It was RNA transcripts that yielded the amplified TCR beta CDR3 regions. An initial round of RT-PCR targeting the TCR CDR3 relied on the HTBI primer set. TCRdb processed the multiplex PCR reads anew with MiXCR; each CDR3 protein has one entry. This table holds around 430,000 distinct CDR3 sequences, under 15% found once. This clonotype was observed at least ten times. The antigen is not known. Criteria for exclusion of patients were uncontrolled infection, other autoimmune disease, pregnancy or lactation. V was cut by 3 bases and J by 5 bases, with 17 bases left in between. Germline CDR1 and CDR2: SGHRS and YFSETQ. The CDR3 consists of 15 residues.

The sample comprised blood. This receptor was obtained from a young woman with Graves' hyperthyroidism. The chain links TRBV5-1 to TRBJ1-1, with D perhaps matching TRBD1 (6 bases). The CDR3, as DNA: TGCGCCAGCAGCTGGGGGGACACACCGGGGACTGAAGCTTTCTTT. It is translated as CASSWGDTPGTEAFF.